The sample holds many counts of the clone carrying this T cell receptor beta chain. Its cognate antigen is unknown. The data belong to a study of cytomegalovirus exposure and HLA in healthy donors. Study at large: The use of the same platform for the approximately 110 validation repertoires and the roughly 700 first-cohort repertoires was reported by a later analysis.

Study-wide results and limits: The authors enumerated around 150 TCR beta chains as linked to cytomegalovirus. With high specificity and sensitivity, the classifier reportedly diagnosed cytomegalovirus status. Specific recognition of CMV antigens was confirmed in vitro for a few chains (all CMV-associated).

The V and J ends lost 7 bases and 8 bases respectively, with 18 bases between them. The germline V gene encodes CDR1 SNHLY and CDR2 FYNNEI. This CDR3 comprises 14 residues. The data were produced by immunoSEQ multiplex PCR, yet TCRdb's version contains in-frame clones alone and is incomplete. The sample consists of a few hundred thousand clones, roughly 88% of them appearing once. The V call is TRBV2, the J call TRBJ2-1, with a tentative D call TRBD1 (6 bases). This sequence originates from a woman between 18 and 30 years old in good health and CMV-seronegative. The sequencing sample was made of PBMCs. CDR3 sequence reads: CASTGGTGRHEQFF. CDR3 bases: TGTGCCAGCACCGGCGGAACAGGGCGGCATGAGCAGTTCTTC. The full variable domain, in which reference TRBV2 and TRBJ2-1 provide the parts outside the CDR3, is EPEVTQTPSHQVTQMGQEVILRCVPISNHLYFYWYRQILGQKVEFLVSFYNNEISEKSEIFDDQFSVERPDGSNFTLKIRSTKLEDSAMYFCASTGGTGRHEQFFGPGTRLTVL.